The T cell receptor beta chain described here comes from a study of regulatory T cells in long-lasting Graves disease. Study-wide background: Graves' patients who were just diagnosed had used antithyroid drugs for under 3 months.

In its sample, this clonotype was seen a few times. Its antigen is unidentified. Points from the study as a whole: For persistent Graves' patients, TCR diversity was lower than for newly diagnosed ones.

Sequencing libraries for TCR beta were prepared with iRepertoire HTBI primers and Arm-PCR of CDR3 regions. TCRdb ran MiXCR on the multiplex PCR reads and lists one entry per CDR3 protein. Of some 560,000 distinct CDR3 sequences in the sample, roughly 16% were seen once. The germline V gene has CDR1 SGHRS and CDR2 YFSETQ. The CDR3 spans 16 residues. Trimming took off 3 bases at V and 3 bases at J, with 18 bases between the two ends. Stated time point: newly diagnosed GD, antithyroid drugs for less than 3 months. Following extraction of RNA from PBMCs, that RNA was used to make the TCR library. The sample was also linked to a second study, of T cells in Graves' hyperthyroidism and ophthalmopathy.

This clonotype was obtained from a woman aged 35 to 59 with Graves disease. The V gene is TRBV5-1, the J gene TRBJ1-2; tentative D call: TRBD1 (5 bases). The source was peripheral blood mononuclear cells (PBMCs), collected at new diagnosis, from a patient treated with antithyroid drugs. This CDR3 reads CASSSIRDGSYYGYTF. Written as DNA, the CDR3 is TGCGCCAGCAGCTCCATCCGGGACGGATCATACTATGGCTACACCTTC.